Listed below are T cell receptor beta chains from one sample, sequenced in a study of T cells of healthy individuals. A single record per CDR3 protein comes from TCRdb applying MiXCR to the 5' RACE reads. The sample has about 53,000 distinct CDR3 sequences, over 12% seen once. The receptors derive from a human donor in good health. The CDR3 runs from the conserved cysteine through the conserved F or W. The D gene is left open where the match is weak. Part of the rows lack a size; the others show once, few, many or a class for expanded clones.

>TRBV4-1|TRBJ2-7|NA|many
CASSQVWKGAYEQYF
TGCGCCAGCAGCCAAGTTTGGAAGGGGGCCTACGAGCAGTACTTC
>TRBV3-1|TRBJ1-5|NA|NA
CASSQETKGNQPQHF
TGTGCCAGCAGCCAAGAAACGAAGGGGAATCAGCCCCAGCATTTT
>TRBV5-4|TRBJ2-7|NA|many
CASQLPGRTYEQYF
TGTGCCAGTCAACTTCCGGGACGGACTTACGAGCAGTACTTC
>TRBV5-1|TRBJ2-1|NA|NA
CASSSSPVRYEQFF
TGCGCCAGCAGCTCTTCTCCGGTGAGGTATGAGCAGTTCTTC
>TRBV5-1|TRBJ1-2|TRBD1|many
CASSASGTGDYGYTF
TGCGCCAGCAGCGCCTCCGGGACAGGGGACTATGGCTACACCTTC
>TRBV5-4|TRBJ2-5|NA|few
CASSLAMGAQYF
TGTGCCAGCAGCTTGGCCATGGGGGCCCAGTACTTC
>TRBV7-2|TRBJ2-1|NA|few
CASSLAPPEQFF
TGTGCCAGCAGCTTAGCGCCCCCGGAGCAGTTCTTC
>TRBV10-3|TRBJ1-4|NA|NA
CAIREGLNEKLFF
TGTGCCATCAGGGAGGGTTTAAATGAAAAACTGTTTTTT
>TRBV7-9|TRBJ1-2|NA|many
CASSSSGGGNYGYTF
TGTGCCAGCAGCTCCTCGGGGGGGGGAAACTATGGCTACACCTTC
>TRBV6-5|TRBJ2-6|NA|many
CASWSQGPGTGANVLTF
TGTGCCAGCTGGTCACAGGGTCCAGGTACTGGGGCCAACGTCCTGACTTTC
>TRBV29-1|TRBJ2-2|TRBD2|many
CSVRTSGATGELFF
TGCAGCGTGCGGACTAGCGGAGCCACCGGGGAGCTGTTTTTT
>TRBV20-1|TRBJ2-1|TRBD2|few
CSARAGGNEQFF
TGCAGTGCCCGGGCGGGGGGCAATGAGCAGTTCTTC
>TRBV2|TRBJ1-5|NA|many
CASSAGHASNQPQHF
TGTGCCAGCAGTGCGGGACATGCTAGCAATCAGCCCCAGCATTTT
>TRBV6-2/TRBV6-3|TRBJ2-7|NA|few
CASSPNMIYEQYF
TGTGCCAGCAGCCCGAACATGATCTACGAGCAGTACTTC
>TRBV6-4|TRBJ1-1|NA|few
CASSRDTSYTEAFF
TGTGCCAGCAGCCGGGACACTTCGTACACTGAAGCTTTCTTT
>TRBV10-3|TRBJ1-4|TRBD1|NA
CAISLTGDNEKLFF
TGTGCCATCAGTCTGACAGGGGACAATGAAAAACTGTTTTTT
>TRBV10-3|TRBJ2-3|TRBD2|few
CATGGLAAALDMDTQYF
TGTGCCACAGGGGGACTAGCGGCCGCCCTGGACATGGATACGCAGTATTTT
>TRBV30|TRBJ2-1|TRBD1|NA
CAWSMDRGYNEQFF
TGTGCCTGGAGTATGGACAGGGGGTACAATGAGCAGTTCTTC
>TRBV2|TRBJ1-1|NA|NA
CASSESRTPNTEAFF
TGTGCCAGCAGTGAATCCCGGACGCCGAACACTGAAGCTTTCTTT
>TRBV12-3/TRBV12-4|TRBJ1-1|NA|NA
CASRHNTEAFF
TGTGCCAGCAGGCACAACACTGAAGCTTTCTTT
>TRBV20-1|TRBJ1-5|TRBD1|many
CSATTGWGEPQHF
TGCAGTGCCACGACAGGGTGGGGTGAGCCCCAGCATTTT
>TRBV20-1|TRBJ2-3|TRBD1|NA
CSASSLAGGADTQYF
TGCAGTGCCAGCAGCTTAGCAGGGGGAGCAGATACGCAGTATTTT
>TRBV29-1|TRBJ2-7|NA|NA
CSVKARSSYEQYF
TGCAGCGTAAAAGCGCGGAGCTCCTACGAGCAGTACTTC
>TRBV5-1|TRBJ2-2|NA|many
CASQTGPANTGELFF
TGCGCCAGCCAAACAGGGCCCGCGAACACCGGGGAGCTGTTTTTT
>TRBV10-3|TRBJ2-7|NA|NA
CAISEGFVGDSYEQYF
TGTGCCATCAGTGAGGGTTTTGTAGGGGATTCCTACGAGCAGTACTTC
>TRBV20-1|TRBJ1-4|NA|NA
CSASGPREGEKLFF
TGCAGTGCTAGTGGACCCAGGGAAGGAGAAAAACTGTTTTTT
>TRBV4-1|TRBJ2-5|NA|NA
CASSQVLRDETQYF
TGCGCCAGCAGCCAAGTCCTTCGGGACGAGACCCAGTACTTC
>TRBV6-1|TRBJ2-7|NA|many
CASSEGWEAYEQYF
TGTGCCAGCAGTGAAGGGTGGGAAGCCTACGAGCAGTACTTC
>TRBV7-3|TRBJ1-4|TRBD1|many
CASSFNPGQGHSLPYEKLFF
TGTGCCAGCAGCTTCAATCCGGGACAGGGCCATTCCTTGCCGTACGAAAAACTGTTTTTT
>TRBV12-3/TRBV12-4|TRBJ1-2|NA|many
CASSPGTSNYGYTF
TGTGCCAGCAGTCCGGGGACATCTAACTATGGCTACACCTTC
>TRBV20-1|TRBJ1-4|TRBD1|many
CSAAGGQANEKLFF
TGCAGTGCTGCAGGGGGTCAGGCTAATGAAAAACTGTTTTTT
>TRBV19|TRBJ1-1|NA|NA
CASRDPGGATEAFF
TGTGCCAGTCGGGACCCCGGGGGGGCCACTGAAGCTTTCTTT
>TRBV12-3/TRBV12-4|TRBJ2-7|TRBD2|NA
CASSLNHGGEQYF
TGTGCCAGCAGCCTCAACCACGGGGGGGAGCAGTACTTC
>TRBV20-1|TRBJ2-3|TRBD2|few
CSAVSGREFTDTQYF
TGCAGTGCCGTTAGCGGGAGGGAGTTCACAGATACGCAGTATTTT
>TRBV20-1|TRBJ2-5|NA|few
CSASAEQETQYF
TGCAGTGCTAGTGCCGAACAAGAGACCCAGTACTTC
>TRBV12-3/TRBV12-4|TRBJ1-1|TRBD1|few
CASSFGQANTEAFF
TGTGCCAGCAGTTTCGGACAGGCGAACACTGAAGCTTTCTTT
>TRBV7-3|TRBJ2-3|NA|few
CASRLAEKPRPRTDTQYF
TGTGCCAGCAGGTTAGCGGAGAAACCACGACCTCGCACAGATACGCAGTATTTT
>TRBV6-5|TRBJ2-7|NA|few
CASTEVGSYEQYF
TGTGCCAGCACCGAGGTGGGCTCCTACGAGCAGTACTTC
>TRBV11-2|TRBJ1-1|TRBD1|few
CASSLDHRRGRGAEAFF
TGTGCCAGCAGCTTAGATCACCGCAGGGGGCGAGGCGCTGAAGCTTTCTTT
>TRBV7-3|TRBJ2-1|TRBD1|few
CASSHGTGNNEQFF
TGTGCCAGCAGCCATGGGACAGGGAACAATGAGCAGTTCTTC
>TRBV20-1|TRBJ2-5|TRBD1|NA
CSALRGRGETQYF
TGCAGTGCTCTCAGGGGGCGCGGAGAGACCCAGTACTTC
>TRBV18|TRBJ2-2|TRBD1|many
CASSDRGNTGELFF
TGTGCCAGCTCAGACAGGGGGAACACCGGGGAGCTGTTTTTT
>TRBV7-2|TRBJ2-3|TRBD1|many
CASSRGQGLDTQYF
TGTGCCAGCAGCCGCGGACAGGGACTGGATACGCAGTATTTT
>TRBV5-1|TRBJ1-1|NA|NA
CASSPTSVNTEAFF
TGCGCCAGCAGCCCGACTTCCGTGAACACTGAAGCTTTCTTT